A selection of T cell receptor beta chains follows, all from one sample in a study of cytomegalovirus exposure and HLA in healthy donors. Clones were read by immunoSEQ multiplex PCR, and TCRdb kept only the in-frame ones, dropping some. The sample gives more than 130,000 clones, around four fifths of which show up once; 2% to 2.5% is in the top ten. Sequencing was carried out using PBMCs. The source of these receptors is a young man in good health and CMV-seronegative. The CDR3 runs from the conserved cysteine through the conserved F or W. D genes are given only for firm matches. The size field is filled for only some rows; it gives once, few, many or a size class.

TRBV30	.	.	TRBJ2-5	TGTGCCTGTTGGCGGGACAGTCCCCAAGAGACCCAGTACTTC	CACWRDSPQETQYF
TRBV28	.	TRBD1	TRBJ1-2	TGTGCCAGCACGAAGGAGACGGACAGGGGGCTGGTTTCGGCTAACTATGGCTACACCTTC	CASTKETDRGLVSANYGYTF
TRBV5-1	.	.	TRBJ2-1	TGCGCCAGCAGCTTGGATACAGGCGATTTCTACAATGAGCAGTTCTTC	CASSLDTGDFYNEQFF
TRBV28	.	TRBD1	TRBJ2-2	TGTGCCAGCAGTTCGGGACAGGGGTGGACCGGGGAGCTGTTTTTT	CASSSGQGWTGELFF
TRBV5-6	.	TRBD1	TRBJ1-6	TGTGCCAGCAGCGGCCCGGGACAGGAAAATTCACCCCTCCACTTT	CASSGPGQENSPLHF
TRBV4-1	.	.	TRBJ2-7	TGCGCCAGCAGCCAAGATTGGGAGAGTCCTACCTACGAGCAGTACTTC	CASSQDWESPTYEQYF
TRBV5-4	.	.	TRBJ2-7	TGTGCCAGCAGCTTGATTTCTAGCGAGCAGTACTTC	CASSLISSEQYF
TRBV4-1	.	TRBD1	TRBJ1-5	TGCGCCAGCAGCCCCCCGGGGTTCACACAGACAGGGGGTCAGCCCCAGAATTTT	CASSPPGFTQTGGQPQNF
TRBV6-6	.	TRBD1	TRBJ2-1	TGTGCCAGCAGTTATAGACAGGGGATGTCCTACAATGAGCAGTTCTTC	CASSYRQGMSYNEQFF
TRBV11-2	.	.	TRBJ2-6	TGTGCCAGCAGCTCCCCCAGCTCTGGGGCCAACGTCCTGACTTTC	CASSSPSSGANVLTF
TRBV6-1	.	.	TRBJ1-2	TGTGCCAGCAGTGAATTCGCTCAGGTGTTTGGCTACACCTTC	CASSEFAQVFGYTF
TRBV6-1	.	.	TRBJ1-2	TGTGCCAGCACTGTTACAGGGAACTATGGCTACACCTTC	CASTVTGNYGYTF
TRBV2	once	.	TRBJ2-7	TGTGCCAGCAGTGGGGGTCCCTCGGGAGAGCAGTACTTC	CASSGGPSGEQYF
TRBV5-1	.	.	TRBJ2-2	TGCGCCAGCAGCTCTCAGACGGGTAACACCGGGGAGCTGTTTTTT	CASSSQTGNTGELFF
TRBV7-3	.	.	TRBJ2-3	TGTGCCAGCAGTTCCACGGGAGATACGCAGTATTTT	CASSSTGDTQYF
TRBV30	.	.	TRBJ1-1	TGTGCCTGGGGCCAGGGTATGGGGTATGAAGCTTTCTTT	CAWGQGMGYEAFF
TRBV5-1	few	TRBD1	TRBJ2-7	TGCGCCAGCAGCTTTATCCACCGGGACAGGGGTTGGTACGAGCAGTACTTC	CASSFIHRDRGWYEQYF
TRBV2	.	TRBD2	TRBJ2-5	TGTGCCAGCAGTGAACAGCGGGGGGACCAAGAGACCCAGTACTTC	CASSEQRGDQETQYF
TRBV2	.	TRBD1	TRBJ2-6	TGTGCCAGCAGTCAAGACAGGGAAGTGGCTGGGGCCAACGTCCTGACTTTC	CASSQDREVAGANVLTF
TRBV5-1	.	TRBD1	TRBJ2-7	TGCGCCAGCAGCTTTACAGGGGGCTCGAACTACGAGCAGTACTTC	CASSFTGGSNYEQYF
TRBV7-8	.	TRBD2	TRBJ2-3	TGTGCCAGCAGCCCGAGGACTAGCGGGGGCACAGATACGCAGTATTTT	CASSPRTSGGTDTQYF
TRBV11-1	.	TRBD1	TRBJ2-6	TGTGCCAGCACAGGGGGCTCACGACTTTTAACGGCCAACGTCCTGACTTTC	CASTGGSRLLTANVLTF
TRBV9	.	TRBD2	TRBJ2-1	TGTGCCAGCAGCGTAGATAGCGGGAGTTACAATGAGCAGTTCTTC	CASSVDSGSYNEQFF
TRBV25-1	.	TRBD1	TRBJ2-1	TGTGCCAGCAGCACAGGGGCGTGGGAGCAGTTCTTC	CASSTGAWEQFF
TRBV9	.	.	TRBJ2-3	TGTGCCAGCAGCCCCTCCGTAGCAGATACGCAGTATTTT	CASSPSVADTQYF
TRBV11-1	.	.	TRBJ2-1	TGTGCCAGCAGCAGGGGGAACCGCGGAAATGAGCAGTTCTTC	CASSRGNRGNEQFF
TRBV5-1	.	.	TRBJ1-2	TGCGCCAGCAGCCCCAGGGAAAACTATGGCTACACCTTC	CASSPRENYGYTF
TRBV7-2	.	.	TRBJ2-3	TGTGCCAGCAGCTCCAGGGGGGCCCCAGATACGCAGTATTTT	CASSSRGAPDTQYF